This T cell receptor (beta chain) was identified during a study of regulatory T cells in long-lasting Graves disease. Study-level results: Persistent-disease Graves' patients showed less TCR diversity than new cases.

There are 12 residues in the CDR3. Germline trimming cut 5 bases from V and 7 bases from J; bases unmatched to any gene: 4. Relying on iRepertoire HTBI primers and Arm-PCR of CDR3 regions, the team built TCR beta libraries. TCRdb re-called the multiplex PCR reads with MiXCR, one entry per CDR3 protein. The data contain 350,000 to 450,000 distinct CDR3 sequences, 15% of them seen just once; the ten biggest clones take up about 7.6%. Time point reported: newly diagnosed GD, antithyroid drugs for less than 3 months. There was RNA extracted from PBMCs, and the TCR library was made from it. American Thyroid Association guidelines defined how Graves' disease was diagnosed. Recruitment took place at an endocrinology department in Xi'an, China. Tubes containing EDTA received roughly 10 milliliters of drawn peripheral blood. As for this clonotype: The antigen is unknown.

This sample was shared with a second study, whose subject was T cells in Graves' hyperthyroidism and ophthalmopathy.

The clonotype originates from a woman in her thirties or forties with Graves disease. The chain recombines TRBV12-3 or TRBV12-4 with TRBJ1-2; 7 bases are a match to TRBD1. The specimen comprised peripheral blood mononuclear cells (PBMCs), sampled at new diagnosis, from a patient treated with antithyroid drugs. This CDR3 is CASSVTGLGYTF. DNA for the CDR3: TGTGCCAGCAGTGTGACAGGGCTTGGCTACACCTTC.